The present T cell receptor beta chain was sequenced within a study of cytomegalovirus exposure and HLA in healthy donors. General study points: High sensitivity and specificity were reportedly achieved when the classifier diagnosed cytomegalovirus status. A later analysis found first-cohort TCR clusters tended to co-occur in the 90 to 150 validation repertoires.

Of note for this clone: What it binds is unknown.

The CDR3 contains 18 residues. CDR1 SGDLS and CDR2 YYNGEE come from the germline V gene. The V and J ends lost 4 bases and 0 bases, in that order; junction bases with no gene match: 12. The assay was immunoSEQ multiplex PCR, and TCRdb's table has in-frame clones only and misses some. The data contain some 140,000 clones, approximately 84% of them seen just once; the ten biggest clones take up around 27%. What was sequenced was PBMCs. This sequence originates from a young man in good health and CMV-seropositive. The V call is TRBV9, the J call TRBJ2-1; 8 bases agree with TRBD2. The CDR3 region has the DNA TGTGCCAGCAGCATCGGACTAGCAAGGTCAGGCTCCTACAATGAGCAGTTCTTC. Translation: CASSIGLARSGSYNEQFF.